These 20 T cell receptor beta chains came from one sample sequenced in a study of lung T cells in sarcoidosis with Löfgren's syndrome. TCRdb reprocessed the reads with MiXCR, giving one entry per CDR3 protein. The table lists 50,000 to 65,000 distinct CDR3 sequences, 20% to 25% of them singletons. The specimen was CD4+ T cells from PBMCs. The receptors were gathered from a human donor with sarcoidosis (Löfgren's syndrome or another form), or a control subject (not recorded which).

This clonotype was counted ten times or more. The J gene is TRBJ2-7, the V gene TRBV7-2, with 10 positions matching TRBD2. The trim removed 4 bases at V and 3 bases at J, leaving 9 bases unmatched. Germline CDR1 reads SGHTA; CDR2 reads FQGNSA. CDR3 length: 16 residues. The CDR3 reads CASSYPSGRAVYEQYF. CDR3 DNA sequence: TGTGCCAGCAGCTATCCGAGCGGGAGGGCCGTCTACGAGCAGTACTTC.

This clonotype was observed a handful of times. The chain uses TRBV2 and TRBJ1-2, with a weak D call TRBD1 (6 bases). The CDR3 is 15 residues long. Between the trimmed V and J ends, which lost 5 bases and 6 bases, there was a span of 19 bases. Germline lookup yields CDR1 SNHLY and CDR2 FYNNEI. CDR3 DNA sequence: TGTGCCAGCAGTAGCGAGGGAGCGGGGGCCAATGGCTACACCTTC. It codes for CASSSEGAGANGYTF.

Note on this clonotype: Given a much more abundant clone one base away, this may be a read error. This chain links TRBV5-1 with TRBJ1-1, with a tentative D call TRBD1 (5 bases). Germline V gives CDR1 SGHRS, CDR2 YFSETQ. This CDR3 comprises 14 residues. With 3 bases removed from V and 0 bases from J, the gap between germline ends came to 9 bases. The CDR3 sequence is CASSSQVMNTEAFF. CDR3 coding DNA: TGCGCCAGCAGCTCACAGGTCATGAACACTGAAGCTTTCTTT.

With regard to this clonotype: A much larger clone differs from this one at a single base, so this may be a read error. The rearrangement uses TRBV20-1 and TRBJ2-7; D is possibly TRBD2 (5 bases). Germline lookup yields CDR1 DFQATT and CDR2 SNEGSKA (reference sequence). This CDR3 spans 12 amino acids. V was trimmed by 0 bases and J by 5 bases, leaving 8 bases between them. CDR3 sequence: CSARDNGDEQYV. The CDR3 DNA follows: TGCAGTGCTAGAGATAACGGGGACGAGCAGTACGTC.

Of note for this clonotype: This could be a read error, since a much larger clone is one nucleotide away. The gene calls are TRBV27 and TRBJ2-3, with D unclear. Trimming shortened V by 2 bases and J by 1 base, and 7 bases separated the two germline ends. This CDR3 has 14 residues. Per the germline V gene, CDR1 is MNHEY and CDR2 is SMNVEV (reference sequence). This CDR3 reads CASSLRLGTDTQYF. For the CDR3, the DNA is TGTGCCAGCAGTTTACGGCTCGGCACAGATACGCAGTATTTT.

This rearrangement joins TRBV5-1 to TRBJ2-6; D is ambiguous. The CDR3 loop spans 14 amino acids. V was trimmed by 4 bases and J by 0 bases, leaving 5 bases between them. CDR1 is SGHRS and CDR2 is YFSETQ in the germline V gene. The CDR3, as DNA: TGCGCCAGCAGCACGGGCTCTGGGGCCAACGTCCTGACTTTC. It is translated as CASSTGSGANVLTF.

This clonotype occurred many times. The rearrangement joins TRBV28 to TRBJ2-5; 8 bases match TRBD1. J gave up 5 bases and V 6 bases, and 8 bases lay outside the gene matches. From germline, CDR1 is MDHEN and CDR2 SYDVKM. CDR3 length: 14 amino acids. In DNA, the CDR3 is TGTGCCAGCAGGGACAACAACAGGGGGGAGACCCAGTACTTC. Protein sequence: CASRDNNRGETQYF.

This clonotype was recorded at least ten times. The chain is built from TRBV19 and TRBJ2-1; D ambiguous. Germline lookup yields CDR1 LNHDA and CDR2 SQIVND (reference sequence). Between the trimmed V and J ends, which lost 4 bases and 0 bases, there was a span of 10 bases. The CDR3 has 15 amino acids. The CDR3 DNA follows: TGTGCCAGTAGTAGAGTACCGAGCTCCTACAATGAGCAGTTCTTC. Translating it yields CASSRVPSSYNEQFF.

This clonotype was seen repeatedly, ten times or more. V usage is TRBV7-2 and J usage is TRBJ2-7; 9 nucleotides line up with TRBD1. The CDR3 is made up of 14 amino acids. CDR1 SGHTA and CDR2 FQGNSA come from the germline V gene. Trimming at V came to 6 bases and at J to 6 bases, leaving 9 bases not matched to a gene. As DNA, the CDR3 is TGTGCCAGCAGTCTACAGGGGGCTATGGGCGAGCAGTACTTC. Its protein product is CASSLQGAMGEQYF.

This clonotype was detected a few times. The gene calls are TRBV30 and TRBJ1-5; D is unresolved. The CDR3 extends over 13 amino acids. Germline CDR1 GTSNPN, CDR2 SVGIG (reference sequence). V was clipped by 1 base and J by 4 bases, with 8 bases between them. CDR3 loop: CAWSELKNQPQHF. CDR3 bases: TGTGCCTGGAGTGAACTTAAAAATCAGCCCCAGCATTTT.

The chain recombines TRBV20-1 with TRBJ1-5; maybe TRBD1 (6 bases). V lost 3 bases and J lost 5, with 11 bases in between. From germline, CDR1 is DFQATT and CDR2 SNEGSKA (reference sequence). The CDR3 consists of 13 residues. The CDR3, as DNA: TGCAGTGCTAGGGCGGACAGAGATCAGCCCCAGCATTTT. This gives the protein CSARADRDQPQHF.

The V and J genes are TRBV11-3 and TRBJ2-3; the match to TRBD2 covers 8 bases. Germline V gene sequence: CDR1 SGHNT, CDR2 YENEEA. The length of the CDR3 is 14 residues. V lost 5 bases to trimming and J lost 4 bases; unmatched junction nucleotides: 5. The CDR3 loop is CASSLGRGADTQYF. CDR3 sequence (DNA): TGTGCCAGCAGCCTGGGGCGGGGGGCAGATACGCAGTATTTT.

Comments on this clonotype: This sequence may be a read error, since a much larger clone differs from it by one base. The chain joins TRBV12-3 or TRBV12-4 to TRBJ2-1; possibly TRBD2 for D (6 bases). V lost 6 bases and J lost 7, with 16 bases in between. This CDR3 comprises 14 residues. This CDR3 is CASSIRGLGNEQFF. CDR3 sequence (DNA): TGTGCCAGCAGCATAAGGGGACTGGGGAATGAGCAGTTCTTC.

Regarding this clonotype: A read error may explain this, as a much larger clone is one base away. The rearrangement uses TRBV5-1 and TRBJ2-1; D remains ambiguous. Germline values: CDR1 SGHRS, CDR2 YFSETQ. CDR3 size: 13 residues. The CDR3 loop is CASSLTRVNEQSF. The CDR3 DNA reads as TGCGCCAGCAGCCTTACAAGGGTCAATGAGCAGTCCTTC.

This clonotype has at least ten counts. The CDR3 sequence: CASSLRVGPYEQYF. The CDR3, as DNA: TGTGCCAGCAGCTTAAGAGTCGGGCCATACGAGCAGTACTTC. This chain uses TRBV7-2 with TRBJ2-7, with D hard to call. CDR1 SGHTA and CDR2 FQGNSA come from the germline V gene. The germline V and J ends were trimmed by 2 bases and 4 bases, with 12 bases remaining between them. The CDR3 sequence is 14 residues long.

This clonotype was recorded at least ten times. CDR3 region: CATVRDTNSPLHF. DNA for the CDR3: TGTGCCACCGTCCGGGACACCAATTCACCCCTCCACTTT. This chain links TRBV10-3 with TRBJ1-6, with a weak D call TRBD1 (6 bases). Germline V gene lookup returns CDR1 ENHRY and CDR2 SYGVKD. V shed 10 bases and J shed 7 bases, with 14 bases lying between them. The CDR3 is 13 residues long.

As to this clonotype: This clone may be a read error of a much larger clone one base away. J is TRBJ2-1 and V is TRBV6-6; D gene ambiguous. The V and J ends lost 5 bases and 0 bases respectively, with 14 bases between them. Germline CDR1 and CDR2: MNHNY and SVGAGI (reference sequence). The CDR3 is made up of 16 amino acids. The CDR3 DNA follows: TGTGCCAGCAGTCCCTGGACCCGGAGCTCCTACAATGAGCAGTTCTTC. Its protein is CASSPWTRSSYNEQFF.

CDR3 in amino acids: CASSLGDSRNTEAFF. As DNA, the CDR3 is TGCGCCAGCAGCCTGGGGGACAGCAGGAACACTGAAGCTTTCTTT. This rearrangement joins TRBV5-1 to TRBJ1-1, with 7 bases matching TRBD1. J gave up 1 base and V 4 bases, and 7 bases lay outside the gene matches. From germline, CDR1 is SGHRS and CDR2 YFSETQ. This CDR3 is 15 amino acids long.

This clonotype came up many times. The chain combines TRBV28 with TRBJ1-1; D gene unclear. Looked up from germline, CDR1 is MDHEN and CDR2 is SYDVKM. The CDR3 length is 15 residues. The V end lost 6 bases, the J end lost 0 bases, and 14 bases lay between the germline ends. The CDR3, as DNA: TGTGCCAGCAGCTTTTTTAGGGCTATGAACACTGAAGCTTTCTTT. It is translated as CASSFFRAMNTEAFF.

The chain has TRBV5-5 and TRBJ1-6; TRBD1 matches at 10 bases. Germline V lookup: CDR1 SGHKS, CDR2 YYEKEE (reference sequence). V shed 4 bases and J 8 bases; nucleotides not matched to a gene: 6. The CDR3 loop spans 15 amino acids. DNA of the CDR3: TGTGCCAGCAGCCTGCGGGACAGGGGACATTCACCCCTCCACTTT. It translates to CASSLRDRGHSPLHF. Full variable domain (missing parts from reference TRBV5-5 and TRBJ1-6): DAGVTQSPTHLIKTRGQQVTLRCSPISGHKSVSWYQQVLGQGPQFIFQYYEKEERGRGNFPDRFSARQFPNYSSELNVNALLLGDSALYLCASSLRDRGHSPLHFGNGTRLTVT.